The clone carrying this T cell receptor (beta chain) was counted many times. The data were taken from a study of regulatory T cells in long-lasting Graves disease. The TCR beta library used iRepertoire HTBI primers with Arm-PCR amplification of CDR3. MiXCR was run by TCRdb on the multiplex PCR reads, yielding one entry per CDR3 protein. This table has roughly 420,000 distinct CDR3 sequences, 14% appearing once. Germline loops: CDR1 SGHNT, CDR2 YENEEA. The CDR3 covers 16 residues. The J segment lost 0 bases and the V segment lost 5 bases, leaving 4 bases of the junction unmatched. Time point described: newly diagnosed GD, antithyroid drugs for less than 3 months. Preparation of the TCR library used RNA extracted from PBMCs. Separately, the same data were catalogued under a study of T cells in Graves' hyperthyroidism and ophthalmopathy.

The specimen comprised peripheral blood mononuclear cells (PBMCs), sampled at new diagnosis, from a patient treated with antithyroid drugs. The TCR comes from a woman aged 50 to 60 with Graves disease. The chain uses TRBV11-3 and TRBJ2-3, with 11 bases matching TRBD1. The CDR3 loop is CASSPGQGESTDTQYF. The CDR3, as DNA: TGTGCCAGCAGCCCGGGACAGGGGGAAAGCACAGATACGCAGTATTTT. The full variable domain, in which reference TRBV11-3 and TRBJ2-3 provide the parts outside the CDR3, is EAGVVQSPRYKIIEKKQPVAFWCNPISGHNTLYWYLQNLGQGPELLIRYENEEAVDDSQLPKDRFSAERLKGVDSTLKIQPAELGDSAVYLCASSPGQGESTDTQYFGPGTRLTVL.